Sequencing of this T cell receptor beta chain was carried out in a study of blood T cell repertoires in COVID-19. About the research overall: Acute and convalescent COVID-19 samples came from the United States, Italy and Spain. Sample material is recorded as cDNA or gDNA derived from T cells, B-cell-depleted T cells, or PBMCs.

Germline lookup yields CDR1 LGHNA and CDR2 YSLEER. This CDR3 spans 21 amino acids. Original analysis: For nucleated cells, counts were estimated from reference gene primer amplification. Clones were sequenced by immunoSEQ multiplex PCR, and TCRdb holds only the in-frame ones, with some missing. V, J and clone size are taken as reported in that table, and D and trimming were inferred from the DNA itself. The data contain approximately 230,000 clones, about 91% of them singletons. Sequencing was done on a sample of peripheral blood. The clonotype was recovered from a man older than 75 with acute or convalescent COVID-19. This chain joins TRBV4-3 and TRBJ2-2; D remains unclear. The DNA end is more similar to TRBJ1-3, so the J call may be wrong. CDR3 protein: CASSQETETDLPSFSGNTIYF. Here the CDR3 DNA reads TGCGCCAGCAGCCAAGAAACCGAGACGGACCTCCCTAGCTTCTCTGGAAACACCATATATTTT.